These 25 T cell receptor beta chains were all obtained from the same sample, sequenced in a study of cytomegalovirus exposure and HLA in healthy donors. This PCR relied on a set of 60 Vbeta primers and 13 Jbeta primers. The repertoire was sequenced with immunoSEQ multiplex PCR; TCRdb's copy has only in-frame clones and lacks some. Among under 200,000 clones listed, over 75% were seen once. The sequenced sample was PBMCs. The receptors here all came from a woman aged 25 to 45 in good health and CMV-seronegative.

V and J are TRBV30 and TRBJ2-3, with unresolved D. Germline values: CDR1 GTSNPN, CDR2 SVGIG (reference sequence). The germline V and J ends were trimmed by 0 bases and 5 bases, with 3 bases remaining between them. There are 11 residues in the CDR3. This CDR3 reads CAWSVKDTQYF. In DNA, the CDR3 is TGTGCCTGGAGTGTTAAAGATACGCAGTATTTT.

The chain employs TRBV19 and TRBJ2-3; D possibly corresponds to TRBD2 (6 bases). This CDR3 has 14 residues. Trimming pared 5 bases from V and 0 bases from J, leaving 9 bases between. CDR1 is LNHDA, CDR2 SQIVND, per germline (reference sequence). This chain's CDR3 is CASSRGLSTDTQYF. CDR3 nucleotides: TGTGCCAGTAGTCGGGGACTCAGCACAGATACGCAGTATTTT.

The chain uses TRBV28 and TRBJ1-2, with 7 positions matching TRBD1. The junction had 15 bases not matched to a gene; V was cut back by 5 bases and J by 6 bases. In germline, CDR1 is MDHEN, CDR2 SYDVKM. This CDR3 spans 16 amino acids. The CDR3 DNA follows: TGTGCCAGCAGTCAGGGGGGTCTGTCTATAAAGGATGGCTACACCTTC. It encodes CASSQGGLSIKDGYTF.

The rearrangement joins TRBV7-8 to TRBJ2-5; 7 bases match TRBD2. In germline, CDR1 is SGHVS, CDR2 FQNEAQ. The V gene end was trimmed by 6 bases and the J gene end by 5 bases; junction bases not matched to a gene: 18. This CDR3 has 17 amino acids. In nucleotides, the CDR3 is TGTGCCAGCAGATCTCGGGAGTACGGGGGGATCCCGGAGACCCAGTACTTC. Translated, it gives CASRSREYGGIPETQYF. The full variable domain, in which reference TRBV7-8 and TRBJ2-5 provide the parts outside the CDR3, is GAGVSQSPRYKVAKRGQDVALRCDPISGHVSLFWYQQALGQGPEFLTYFQNEAQLDKSGLPSDRFFAERPEGSVSTLKIQRTQQEDSAVYLCASRSREYGGIPETQYFGPGTRLLVL.

V is TRBV7-9 and J is TRBJ2-7; D is perhaps TRBD1 (6 bases). Trimming pared 2 bases from V and 5 bases from J, leaving 19 bases between. Germline CDR1 and CDR2: SEHNR and FQNEAQ (reference sequence). This CDR3 has 16 residues. The CDR3, as DNA: TGTGCCAGCAGCTTAATGATCCGGACAGAATCCAACGAGCAGTACTTC. Its translation is CASSLMIRTESNEQYF. The complete variable domain, with remaining parts taken from reference TRBV7-9 and TRBJ2-7, reads DTGVSQNPRHKITKRGQNVTFRCDPISEHNRLYWYRQTLGQGPEFLTYFQNEAQLEKSRLLSDRFSAERPKGSFSTLEIQRTEQGDSAMYLCASSLMIRTESNEQYFGPGTRLTVT.

This rearrangement joins TRBV2 to TRBJ1-5; D remains unclear. This CDR3 comprises 16 residues. CDR1 SNHLY and CDR2 FYNNEI come from the germline V gene. Trimming left V 5 bases short and J 4 bases short, with 18 bases between. The CDR3 is CASSSTRPGGNQPQHF. CDR3 nucleotides: TGTGCCAGCAGTTCCACCAGACCAGGAGGAAATCAGCCCCAGCATTTT.

The chain recombines TRBV4-1 with TRBJ1-1; the D is unclear. Trimming stripped 0 bases from V and 5 bases from J, with 4 bases between. The germline V gene encodes CDR1 MGHRA and CDR2 YSYEKL. This CDR3 region has 12 residues. CDR3 protein: CASSQDRTEAFF. In DNA, the CDR3 is TGCGCCAGCAGCCAAGATCGTACTGAAGCTTTCTTT.

CDR3 region: CASSLSSYEQYF. The CDR3 DNA sequence: TGCGCCAGCAGCCTAAGCTCCTACGAGCAGTACTTC. This sequence joins TRBV5-1 and TRBJ2-7; D gene ambiguous. CDR1 is SGHRS, CDR2 YFSETQ, per germline. The ends were cut back, 4 bases at V and 0 bases at J, with 5 bases in the middle. The CDR3 extends over 12 amino acids. Complete variable domain (other parts from reference TRBV5-1 and TRBJ2-7): KAGVTQTPRYLIKTRGQQVTLSCSPISGHRSVSWYQQTPGQGLQFLFEYFSETQRNKGNFPGRFSGRQFSNSRSEMNVSTLELGDSALYLCASSLSSYEQYFGPGTRLTVT.

The chain has TRBV6-5 and TRBJ1-1; D gene ambiguous. The CDR3 extends over 13 amino acids. The V gene lost 3 bases and the J gene lost 2 bases, with 7 bases spanning the gap. Germline V gives CDR1 MNHEY, CDR2 SVGAGI. The CDR3 is CASSYNSNTEAFF. CDR3 DNA sequence: TGTGCCAGCAGTTATAACAGTAACACTGAAGCTTTCTTT.

V and J are TRBV14 and TRBJ2-3; 7 bases agree with TRBD2. Germline V gene sequence: CDR1 SGHDN, CDR2 FVKESK. The CDR3 contains 17 residues. The J segment lost 2 bases and the V segment lost 1 base, leaving 9 bases of the junction unmatched. The CDR3, as DNA: TGTGCCAGCAGCCAAGGAGATTGGGGGGGGAACACAGATACGCAGTATTTT. Its protein is CASSQGDWGGNTDTQYF.

This clone was observed a single time. The chain carries TRBV6-6 and TRBJ1-5; a weak D match, TRBD1 (6 bases). The CDR3 has 14 residues. Trimming shortened V by 2 bases and J by 7 bases, and 12 bases separated the two germline ends. Germline CDR1 and CDR2: MNHNY and SVGAGI (reference sequence). This chain's CDR3 is CASSYAGGQQPQHF. The CDR3, as DNA: TGTGCCAGCAGTTACGCGGGGGGCCAACAGCCCCAGCATTTT.

The chain links TRBV5-4 to TRBJ1-2; 9 nucleotides match TRBD1. The CDR3 runs to 16 residues. Unmatched junction bases numbered 9, after V lost 4 bases and J lost 2 bases. Germline V gene lookup returns CDR1 SGHNT and CDR2 YYREEE (reference sequence). The DNA for the CDR3 is TGTGCCAGCAGCACTCGGACAGGGGAATTAAACTATGGCTACACCTTC. It translates to CASSTRTGELNYGYTF.

The rearrangement joins TRBV5-1 to TRBJ2-3, with 12 bases matching TRBD2. This CDR3 has 16 residues. Per germline, CDR1 SGHRS and CDR2 YFSETQ. Trimming at V came to 4 bases and at J to 0 bases, leaving 3 bases not matched to a gene. The CDR3 loop is CASSTGLAGSTDTQYF. As DNA, the CDR3 is TGCGCCAGCAGCACCGGACTAGCGGGAAGCACAGATACGCAGTATTTT.

In nucleotides, the CDR3 is TGTGCCAGCAGCTTAGCGATTGGGGCAGGGGGAACTAACTATGGCTACACCTTC. Translating gives CASSLAIGAGGTNYGYTF. The rearrangement uses TRBV7-8 and TRBJ1-2, with 7 bases fitting TRBD1. Germline V lookup: CDR1 SGHVS, CDR2 FQNEAQ. The CDR3 has 18 residues. The trim removed 0 bases at V and 0 bases at J, leaving 10 bases unmatched. The variable domain in full, with the rest retrieved from reference TRBV7-8 and TRBJ1-2, is GAGVSQSPRYKVAKRGQDVALRCDPISGHVSLFWYQQALGQGPEFLTYFQNEAQLDKSGLPSDRFFAERPEGSVSTLKIQRTQQEDSAVYLCASSLAIGAGGTNYGYTFGSGTRLTVV.

The chain has TRBV9 and TRBJ2-5; TRBD2 might be the D (5 bases). The J call may be wrong; the DNA end is better matched by TRBJ2-7. Germline V gene data show CDR1 as SGDLS and CDR2 as YYNGEE. The CDR3 extends over 14 amino acids. The DNA of the CDR3 is TGTGCCAGCAGCGTAGGTAGCGTATCCTACGAGCAGTACTTC. The encoded protein is CASSVGSVSYEQYF.

The CDR3 DNA follows: TGCGCCAGCAGCTCTACCAGCGGAGAGACCCAGTACTTC. This codes for CASSSTSGETQYF. The chain has TRBV5-1 and TRBJ2-5; tentatively, D is TRBD2 (5 bases). CDR3 size: 13 residues. Germline V gene data show CDR1 as SGHRS and CDR2 as YFSETQ. V lost 3 bases to trimming and J lost 4 bases, with 10 bases between them.

This clone appeared a few times. V gene TRBV7-9 combines with J gene TRBJ1-2; D perhaps matches TRBD1 (6 bases). V was clipped by 4 bases and J by 0 bases, with 9 bases between them. Germline assignment: CDR1 SEHNR and CDR2 FQNEAQ (reference sequence). This CDR3 has 14 residues. CDR3: CASSSTGSNYGYTF. CDR3 DNA: TGTGCCAGCAGCTCGACAGGATCTAACTATGGCTACACCTTC.

The chain employs TRBV11-1 and TRBJ2-7; 8 nucleotides line up with TRBD1. This CDR3 is built from 18 residues. Germline values: CDR1 SGHAT, CDR2 FQDESV (reference sequence). V was pared by 5 bases and J by 2 bases, with 17 bases of the junction left unmatched. The CDR3 spells CASSPGGASGALAYEQYF. The CDR3 bases are TGTGCCAGCAGCCCAGGGGGCGCGTCAGGAGCTCTTGCCTACGAGCAGTACTTC.

The chain joins TRBV5-1 to TRBJ2-1; a possible D gene is TRBD2 (5 bases). The V end was cut by 0 bases, the J end by 7 bases, with 11 bases between. In germline, CDR1 is SGHRS, CDR2 YFSETQ. The CDR3 extends over 14 amino acids. Here the CDR3 DNA reads TGCGCCAGCAGCTTGGTGTGGGAGCGAAATGAGCAGTTCTTC. Translated, it gives CASSLVWERNEQFF.

This clone was counted once. The chain links TRBV27 to TRBJ2-6; D is unresolved. The CDR3 runs 15 residues. V was trimmed by 3 bases and J by 0 bases, leaving 6 bases between them. Germline V gene sequence: CDR1 MNHEY, CDR2 SMNVEV (reference sequence). The CDR3 is CASSLSYSGANVLTF. The CDR3 DNA sequence: TGTGCCAGCAGTTTGAGTTACTCTGGGGCCAACGTCCTGACTTTC.

The V and J genes are TRBV29-1 and TRBJ2-7; maybe TRBD2 (5 bases). Germline-derived CDR1 and CDR2 are SQVTM and ANQGSEA. The CDR3 extends over 14 amino acids. Trimming stripped 6 bases from V and 5 bases from J, with 20 bases between. CDR3 region: CSVGPDGGADEQYF. As DNA, the CDR3 is TGCAGCGTCGGACCTGACGGAGGAGCGGACGAGCAGTACTTC.

The chain has TRBV28 and TRBJ1-3, with D hard to call. V lost 8 bases and J lost 3, with 8 bases in between. CDR1 and CDR2 from the germline V gene are MDHEN and SYDVKM. There are 12 residues in the CDR3. The CDR3 reads CASVGSGNTIYF. DNA of the CDR3: TGTGCCAGCGTTGGTAGTGGAAACACCATATATTTT.

The genes are TRBV6-6 and TRBJ2-3; 11 bases line up with TRBD2. CDR1 is MNHNY and CDR2 is SVGAGI in the germline V gene (reference sequence). CDR3 length: 15 amino acids. With V trimmed by 10 bases and J by 2 bases, 8 bases remained unmatched. The CDR3 DNA sequence: TGTGCCACCGGCACTAGCGGGGGAATCACAGATACGCAGTATTTT. It translates to CATGTSGGITDTQYF.

The table lists this clone with a count of one. The rearrangement links TRBV4-2 to TRBJ2-3; D gene ambiguous. The ends were cut back, 1 base at V and 0 bases at J, with 11 bases in the middle. The CDR3 has 16 residues. Per the germline V gene, CDR1 is LGHNA and CDR2 is YNFKEQ. CDR3 amino acids: CASSQGKGSSTDTQYF. As DNA, the CDR3 is TGTGCCAGCAGCCAAGGTAAAGGTAGCAGCACAGATACGCAGTATTTT.

Written as DNA, the CDR3 is TGTGCCTGGAGTGCACCCGGTCCTTATGGGCAGTACTTC. Its protein is CAWSAPGPYGQYF. The rearrangement uses TRBV30 and TRBJ2-7; D not certain. The CDR3 sequence is 13 residues long. V was shortened by 1 base and J by 9 bases, with 16 bases between the two germline ends. Germline CDR1 is GTSNPN and CDR2 is SVGIG (reference sequence).